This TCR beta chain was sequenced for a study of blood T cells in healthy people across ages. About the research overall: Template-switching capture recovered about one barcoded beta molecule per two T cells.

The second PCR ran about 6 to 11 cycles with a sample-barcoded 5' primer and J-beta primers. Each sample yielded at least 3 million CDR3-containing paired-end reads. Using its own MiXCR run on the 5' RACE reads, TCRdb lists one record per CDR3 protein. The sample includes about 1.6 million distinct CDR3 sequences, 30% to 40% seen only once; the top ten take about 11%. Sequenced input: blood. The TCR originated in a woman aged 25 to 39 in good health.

CDR3 sequence: CSASRQGTEAFF. Here the CDR3 DNA reads TGCAGTGCTAGCCGACAGGGCACTGAAGCTTTCTTT. The chain couples TRBV20-1 to TRBJ1-1, with 7 bases that match TRBD1. This CDR3 spans 12 amino acids. From germline, CDR1 is DFQATT and CDR2 SNEGSKA (reference sequence). V lost 3 bases to trimming and J lost 4 bases; unmatched junction nucleotides: 2.